The source of this T cell receptor (beta chain) is a study of OX40 agonist ivuxolimab in advanced cancers. Study context: The drug used for patients, ivuxolimab, was an agonistic anti-OX40 (CD134) antibody. The group had a mean age of 60 years, ranged from about 20 to 79, and was 82.7% male. Prior therapy, whether anti-PD-1, anti-PD-L1 or anti-CTLA-4, was allowed, and approximately 37% had some.

Autoimmune disease history or systemic immunosuppression led to patients being barred. Clones were read by immunoSEQ multiplex PCR, and TCRdb kept only the in-frame ones, dropping some. In the table there are 68,000 or so clones, roughly four fifths of which are singletons. This CDR3 region has 14 residues. Germline CDR1 and CDR2: SQVTM and ANQGSEA. V lost 7 bases to trimming and J lost 4 bases; unmatched junction nucleotides: 5. The chain employs TRBV29-1 and TRBJ2-2; 11 bases align to TRBD2. This TCR derives from an adult with an advanced solid tumor such as melanoma, head and neck, liver or kidney cancer. The specimen was CD4+ or CD8+ T cells sorted from blood, collected in a trial of the OX40 agonist ivuxolimab. CDR3 DNA: TGCAGCGCCACGACTAGCGGGGTCACCGGGGAGCTGTTTTTT. Amino acid sequence: CSATTSGVTGELFF.